These 19 T cell receptor beta chains came from one sample sequenced in a study of CXCR3-negative and CXCR3-positive naive CD8 T cells. The authors prepared UMI-labeled TRB cDNA libraries by 5' RACE. TCRdb processed the 5' RACE reads again and assigns one entry to each CDR3 protein, with no DNA. Recorded here are some 130,000 distinct CDR3 sequences; the top ten clones represent approximately 0.29%. Material for sequencing was naive CXCR3- CD8+ T cells from blood. Subset indicated: CD45RO-CCR7+CD27+CD95- naive CD8+ T cells lacking CXCR3 (TNR3-). These receptors all come from a human donor in good health. Some clones in this sample may be carry-over from other donors' samples.

The chain couples TRBV5-4 to TRBJ1-1. CDR3 size: 14 residues. Germline CDR1 SGHNT, CDR2 YYREEE (reference sequence). CDR3 in amino acids: CASSLAWAGTEAFF.

The chain uses TRBV7-9 and TRBJ2-5; no DNA is available, so the TRBD1 call from TCRdb remains unchecked. The CDR3 length is 14 residues. CDR1 SEHNR and CDR2 FQNEAQ come from the germline V gene (reference sequence). Here the CDR3 reads CASSFLTGEETQYF.

The J gene is TRBJ2-5, the V gene TRBV7-9; TCRdb names TRBD2, which stays unverified in the absence of DNA. The germline V gene has CDR1 SEHNR and CDR2 FQNEAQ (reference sequence). The CDR3 contains 16 residues. The chain's CDR3 is CASSYLAGGPRETQYF.

The rearrangement links TRBV4-3 to TRBJ1-2; no DNA is available, so the TRBD1 call from TCRdb remains unchecked. The V gene's germline CDR1 is LGHNA and CDR2 YSLEER. The CDR3 is made up of 18 amino acids. CDR3 sequence reads: CASSQDWGQTEHNYGYTF.

The rearrangement joins TRBV3-1 to TRBJ2-7; TCRdb picks TRBD2, but there is no DNA to check that call. The CDR3 is made up of 14 amino acids. Germline lookup yields CDR1 LGHDT and CDR2 YNNKEL (reference sequence). The CDR3 loop reads CASSQDWGLGEQYF.

This chain joins TRBV12-3 or TRBV12-4 and TRBJ2-2; the TRBD1 assignment by TCRdb is unverifiable without DNA. This CDR3 contains 15 residues. The CDR3 is CATMEGTGNTGELFF.

The CDR3 is CASTHSAGGYYNEQFF. The rearrangement links TRBV3-1 to TRBJ2-1; TCRdb picks TRBD2, but there is no DNA to check that call. The CDR3 is 16 amino acids. Germline V lookup: CDR1 LGHDT, CDR2 YNNKEL (reference sequence).

The rearrangement links TRBV7-9 to TRBJ1-5. Germline assignment: CDR1 SEHNR and CDR2 FQNEAQ (reference sequence). This CDR3 is built from 14 residues. CDR3 loop: CASSLVGSSQPQHF.

The chain joins TRBV4-1 to TRBJ2-5. The germline CDR1 and CDR2 sequences are MGHRA and YSYEKL. The CDR3 loop spans 14 amino acids. CDR3 loop: CASSQKGESETQYF.

The J gene is TRBJ2-3, the V gene TRBV12-3 or TRBV12-4. The CDR3 sequence is 13 residues long. Here the CDR3 reads CASSLAITDTQYF.

The chain recombines TRBV6-2 or TRBV6-3 with TRBJ2-1. Germline CDR1 MNHEY, CDR2 SVGEGT. There are 15 residues in the CDR3. The CDR3 sequence: CASSYRKRVENEQFF.

The V and J genes are TRBV12-3 or TRBV12-4 and TRBJ1-1; absent DNA, TCRdb's TRBD1 call cannot be checked. The CDR3 runs 16 residues. CDR3 protein: CASSEGWGHLSTEAFF.

The chain links TRBV6-5 to TRBJ2-3; the D call of TRBD1 rests on TCRdb alone, since no DNA is present to check it. The CDR3 is 14 residues long. The V gene's germline CDR1 is MNHEY and CDR2 SVGAGI. The CDR3: CASSPRQGADTQYF.

The chain links TRBV7-9 to TRBJ2-3; with no DNA, the TCRdb D assignment of TRBD2 cannot be verified. The CDR3 has 19 residues. CDR1 is SEHNR, CDR2 FQNEAQ, per germline (reference sequence). The chain's CDR3 is CASSARLAGEDVLMLTQYF.

This chain uses TRBV23-1 with TRBJ2-1; TCRdb names TRBD2, which stays unverified in the absence of DNA. TRBV23-1 is classed as an ORF, of uncertain function. This CDR3 has 19 amino acids. CDR3 amino acids: CASSLPGLAGVGPYNEQFF.

The V call is TRBV15, the J call TRBJ2-1; lacking DNA, the TRBD2 call made by TCRdb goes unchecked. There are 16 residues in the CDR3. The germline CDR1 and CDR2 sequences are LNHNV and YYDKDF (reference sequence). The CDR3: CATSRELAVSYNEQFF.

The chain links TRBV6-1 to TRBJ2-7; TCRdb's D call of TRBD2 is untestable without DNA. CDR3 length: 14 residues. Looked up from germline, CDR1 is MNHNS and CDR2 is SASEGT. CDR3 region: CASSEGGSPYEQYF.

This chain uses TRBV29-1 with TRBJ1-2; the TCRdb D gene call, TRBD1, has no DNA to confirm it. This CDR3 is built from 15 residues. The germline CDR1 and CDR2 sequences are SQVTM and ANQGSEA. CDR3 region: CSVEPGTSINYGYTF.

The rearrangement uses TRBV4-1 and TRBJ1-3; TCRdb gives TRBD1 as the D gene, but with no DNA this cannot be confirmed. This CDR3 spans 15 amino acids. Germline V gene data show CDR1 as MGHRA and CDR2 as YSYEKL. The CDR3 loop is CASSQGQGGRNTIYF.